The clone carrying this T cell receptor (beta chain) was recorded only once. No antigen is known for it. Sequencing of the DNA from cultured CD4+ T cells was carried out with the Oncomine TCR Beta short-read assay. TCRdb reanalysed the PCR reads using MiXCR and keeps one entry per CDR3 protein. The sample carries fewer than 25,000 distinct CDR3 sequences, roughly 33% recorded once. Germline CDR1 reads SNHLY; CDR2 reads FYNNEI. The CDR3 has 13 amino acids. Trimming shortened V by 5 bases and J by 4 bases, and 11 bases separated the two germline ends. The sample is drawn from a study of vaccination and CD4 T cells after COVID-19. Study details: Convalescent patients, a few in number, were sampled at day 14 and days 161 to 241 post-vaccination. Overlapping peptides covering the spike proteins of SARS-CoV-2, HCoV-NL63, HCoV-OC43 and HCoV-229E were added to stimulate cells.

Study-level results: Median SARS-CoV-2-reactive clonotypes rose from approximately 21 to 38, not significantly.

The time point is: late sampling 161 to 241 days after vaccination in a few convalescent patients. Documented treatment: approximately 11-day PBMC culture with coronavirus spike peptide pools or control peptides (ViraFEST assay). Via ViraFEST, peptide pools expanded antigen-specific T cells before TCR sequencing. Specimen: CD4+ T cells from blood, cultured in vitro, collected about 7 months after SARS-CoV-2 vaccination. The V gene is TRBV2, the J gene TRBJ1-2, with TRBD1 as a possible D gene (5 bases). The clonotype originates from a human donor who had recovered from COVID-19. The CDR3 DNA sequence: TGTGCCAGCAGTAGGGGCAGCCTCTATGGCTACACCTTC. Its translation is CASSRGSLYGYTF.